The T cell receptor (beta chain) under discussion was sequenced for a study of a mutant IDH1 vaccine in newly diagnosed glioma. General study findings and limits: Immune responses induced by vaccination arose in approximately 93% of the patients.

Some clones are missing from TCRdb's copy, which holds only in-frame ones; the method was immunoSEQ multiplex PCR. The sample lists around 56,000 clones, 75% to 85% occurring once. The time point was: week 5, during vaccination. Doses of 300 ug of mutant IDH1 20-mer peptide were given with topical imiquimod. Concerning this clone itself: Its antigen is unknown.

The trim removed 4 bases at V and 0 bases at J, leaving 8 bases unmatched. The CDR3 has 17 residues. Looked up from germline, CDR1 is SNHLY and CDR2 is FYNNEI. This clonotype originated in a man aged 25 to 40 with glioma. The sequenced sample was PBMCs, obtained from a glioma patient whose treatment included an IDH1 peptide vaccine. The chain combines TRBV2 with TRBJ2-3; TRBD2 matches at 9 bases. CDR3 nucleotides: TGTGCCAGCAGTGGGTACCTAGCGGGACCTAGCACAGATACGCAGTATTTT. This encodes CASSGYLAGPSTDTQYF.